This T cell receptor (beta chain) was sequenced in a study of regulatory T cells in long-lasting Graves disease. Time point: newly diagnosed GD, antithyroid drugs for less than 3 months. PBMCs were the source of the RNA used for TCR sequencing. To make TCR beta libraries, researchers used iRepertoire HTBI primers and Arm-PCR of CDR3 regions. A single record per CDR3 protein comes from TCRdb applying MiXCR to the multiplex PCR reads. The repertoire holds about 420,000 distinct CDR3 sequences, with about 16% as singletons. The germline V gene has CDR1 MNHEY and CDR2 SMNVEV (reference sequence). The CDR3 runs 14 residues. As for this clonotype: This may come from a read error, since a much larger clone is one base off.

The sample was also reused in another study, on T cells in Graves' hyperthyroidism and ophthalmopathy.

The V gene is TRBV27, the J gene TRBJ2-7, with 9 bases identical to TRBD1. TRBJ2-1 matches the DNA end more closely, so the J call is doubtful. The specimen comprised peripheral blood mononuclear cells (PBMCs), sampled at new diagnosis, from a patient treated with antithyroid drugs. The receptor's source is a woman aged 18-29 years with Graves disease. CDR3 in DNA: TGTGCCAGCAGTACACGGACAGGGGCCTACGAGCAGTTCTTC. Protein product: CASSTRTGAYEQFF.